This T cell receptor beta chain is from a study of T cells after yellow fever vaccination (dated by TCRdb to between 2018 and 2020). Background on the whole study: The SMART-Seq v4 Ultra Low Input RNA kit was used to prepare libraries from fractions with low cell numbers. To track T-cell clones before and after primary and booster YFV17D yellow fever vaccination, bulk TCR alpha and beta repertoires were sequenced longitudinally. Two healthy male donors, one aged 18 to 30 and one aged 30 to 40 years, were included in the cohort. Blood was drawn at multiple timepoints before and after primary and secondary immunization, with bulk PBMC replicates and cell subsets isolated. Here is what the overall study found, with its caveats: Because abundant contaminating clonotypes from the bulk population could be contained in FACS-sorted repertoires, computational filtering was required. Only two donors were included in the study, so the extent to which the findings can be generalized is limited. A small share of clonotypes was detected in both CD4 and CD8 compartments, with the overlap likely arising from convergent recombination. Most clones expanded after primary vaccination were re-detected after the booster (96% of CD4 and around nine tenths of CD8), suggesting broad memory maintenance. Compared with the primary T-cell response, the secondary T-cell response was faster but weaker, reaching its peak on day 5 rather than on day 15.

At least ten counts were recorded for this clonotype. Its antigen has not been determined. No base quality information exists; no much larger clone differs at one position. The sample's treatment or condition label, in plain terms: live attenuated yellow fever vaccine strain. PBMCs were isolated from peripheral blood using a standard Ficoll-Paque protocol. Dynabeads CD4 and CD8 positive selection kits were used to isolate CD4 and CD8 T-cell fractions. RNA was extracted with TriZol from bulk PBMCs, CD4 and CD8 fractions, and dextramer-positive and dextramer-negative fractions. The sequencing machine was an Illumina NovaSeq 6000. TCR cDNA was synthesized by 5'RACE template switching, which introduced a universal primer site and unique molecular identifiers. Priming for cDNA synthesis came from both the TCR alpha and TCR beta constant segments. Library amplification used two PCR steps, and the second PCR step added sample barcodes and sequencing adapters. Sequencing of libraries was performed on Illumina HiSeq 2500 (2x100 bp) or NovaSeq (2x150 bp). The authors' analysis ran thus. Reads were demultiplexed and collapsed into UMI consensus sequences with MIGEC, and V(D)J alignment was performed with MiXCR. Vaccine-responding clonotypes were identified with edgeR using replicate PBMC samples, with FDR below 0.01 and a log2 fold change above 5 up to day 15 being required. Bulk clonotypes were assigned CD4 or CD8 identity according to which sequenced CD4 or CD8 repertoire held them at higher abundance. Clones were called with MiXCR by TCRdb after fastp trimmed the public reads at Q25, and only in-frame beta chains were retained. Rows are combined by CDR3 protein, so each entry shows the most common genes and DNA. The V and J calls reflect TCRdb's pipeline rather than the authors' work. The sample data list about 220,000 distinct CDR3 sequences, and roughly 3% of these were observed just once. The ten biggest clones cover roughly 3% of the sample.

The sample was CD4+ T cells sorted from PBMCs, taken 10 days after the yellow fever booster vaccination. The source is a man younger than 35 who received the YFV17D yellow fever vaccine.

The DNA sequence is given as TGCGCCAGCAGCTTGTGGGGGGGCTCTGGGGCCAACGTCCTGACTTTC. It translates as CASSLWGGSGANVLTF. This sequence uses TRBV5-1 and TRBJ2-6; 7 nucleotides in the junction match TRBD2. Based on the germline V gene, the CDR1 and CDR2 sequences are SGHRS and YFSETQ. From the cysteine through the phenylalanine, the CDR3 covers 16 amino acids. Just CDR3 DNA is preserved here, 48 bases in frame from base 1. Germline trimming amounts to 1 base on V and 0 bases on J, with 1 as the count of junction bases outside the gene matches. Reference TRBV5-1 and TRBJ2-6 genes cover what lies past the CDR3, so the full variable domain is KAGVTQTPRYLIKTRGQQVTLSCSPISGHRSVSWYQQTPGQGLQFLFEYFSETQRNKGNFPGRFSGRQFSNSRSEMNVSTLELGDSALYLCASSLWGGSGANVLTFGAGSRLTVL.